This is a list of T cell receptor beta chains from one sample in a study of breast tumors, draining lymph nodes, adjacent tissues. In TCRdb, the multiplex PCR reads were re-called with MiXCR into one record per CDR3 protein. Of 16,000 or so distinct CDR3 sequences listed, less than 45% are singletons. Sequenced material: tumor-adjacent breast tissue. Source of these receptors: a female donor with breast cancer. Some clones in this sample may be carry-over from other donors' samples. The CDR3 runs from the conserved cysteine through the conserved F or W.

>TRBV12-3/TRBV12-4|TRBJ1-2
CASSPAPGQGADNYGYTF
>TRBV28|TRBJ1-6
CASSLSRGNSPLHF
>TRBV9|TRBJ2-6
CASSVGTGANVLTF
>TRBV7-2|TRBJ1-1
CASSFQSQGEAFF
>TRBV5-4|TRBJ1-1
CASSFRGAEAFF
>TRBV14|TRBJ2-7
CASSQDRSYEQYF
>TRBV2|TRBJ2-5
CASSEPIRTSGKETQYF
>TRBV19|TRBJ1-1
CASSINSGQGNTEAFF
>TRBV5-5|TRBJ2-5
CASSLTSGGAGETQYF
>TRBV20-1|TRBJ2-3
CSAEAGTSGADTQYF
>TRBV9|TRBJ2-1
CASSVGGLTMDEQFF
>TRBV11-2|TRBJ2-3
CASGATDTQYF
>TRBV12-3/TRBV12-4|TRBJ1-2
CASSFTNYGYTF
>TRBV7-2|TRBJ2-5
CASSSRLAGGQGEPQYF
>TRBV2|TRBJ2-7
CASSEYLAVAYEQYF
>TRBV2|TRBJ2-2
CASIASRLPGQGNTGELFF
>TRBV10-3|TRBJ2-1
CAISDRGHDNEQFF
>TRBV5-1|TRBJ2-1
CASSLGLHNEQFF
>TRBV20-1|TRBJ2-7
CSARDRAGRYEQYF
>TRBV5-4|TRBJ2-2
CASSLGGGGRPANTGELFF
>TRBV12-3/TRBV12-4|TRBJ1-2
CASSLGGTGYGYTF
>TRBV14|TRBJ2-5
CASSSTGRETQYF
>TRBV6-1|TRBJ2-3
CASSEAGTPHFTQYF
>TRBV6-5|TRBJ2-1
CASSPTDRALYNEQFF
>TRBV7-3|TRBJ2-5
CASSSSWRYTQYF
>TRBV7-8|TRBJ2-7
CASSWGDSSYEQYF
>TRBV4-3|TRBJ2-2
CASSPSRTANTGELFF
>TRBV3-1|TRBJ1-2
CASSRGTENYGYTF
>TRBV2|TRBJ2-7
CASGQGYEQYF
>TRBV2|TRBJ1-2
CASSEQGGYYGYTF
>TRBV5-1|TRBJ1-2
CASSPPQASYGYTF
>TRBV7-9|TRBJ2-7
CASSLQGALYEQYF
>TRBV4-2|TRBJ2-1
CASSQEASVSYNEQFF
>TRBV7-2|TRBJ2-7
CAGRRGVTYEQYF
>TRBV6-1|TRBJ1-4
CASSFGQGGEKLFF
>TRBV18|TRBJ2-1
CASSRQGTSGGLHNEQFF
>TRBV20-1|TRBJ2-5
CSALGLAGGEETQYF
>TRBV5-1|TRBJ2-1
CASSGTTGYNEQFF
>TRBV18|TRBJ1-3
CASSPRERNSGNTIYF
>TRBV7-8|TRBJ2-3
CASSLDMGGVGGSTDTQYF
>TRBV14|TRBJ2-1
CASSQRDYLQFF
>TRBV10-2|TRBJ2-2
CASSIDRAFTGELFF